The entry that follows covers one T cell receptor (beta chain) sequence. Its target is unknown. It was with 60 Vbeta and 13 Jbeta primers that the PCR ran. Libraries were prepared by immunoSEQ multiplex PCR; TCRdb keeps only in-frame clonotypes and omits some of them. The sample consists of about 140,000 clones, approximately 80% of them appearing once. These data are taken from a study of cytomegalovirus exposure and HLA in healthy donors. Study outcomes and limitations: Later on, analysis showed that most CMV-associated TCR beta chains appeared to be HLA-restricted. The study flagged around 150 TCR beta chains as cytomegalovirus-associated.

While unrecorded immune exposures were likely, the donors were nominally healthy when sampled. Trimming stripped 0 bases from V and 8 bases from J, with 8 bases between. The CDR3 has 12 amino acids. Germline CDR1 reads SGDLS; CDR2 reads YYNGEE. The rearrangement uses TRBV9 and TRBJ1-1; D might be TRBD1 (6 bases). This receptor was obtained from a man between 50 and 59 years old in good health and CMV-seronegative. Input material: PBMCs. CDR3 protein: CASSVVGQEAFF. The CDR3 DNA reads TGTGCCAGCAGCGTAGTGGGACAAGAAGCTTTCTTT.